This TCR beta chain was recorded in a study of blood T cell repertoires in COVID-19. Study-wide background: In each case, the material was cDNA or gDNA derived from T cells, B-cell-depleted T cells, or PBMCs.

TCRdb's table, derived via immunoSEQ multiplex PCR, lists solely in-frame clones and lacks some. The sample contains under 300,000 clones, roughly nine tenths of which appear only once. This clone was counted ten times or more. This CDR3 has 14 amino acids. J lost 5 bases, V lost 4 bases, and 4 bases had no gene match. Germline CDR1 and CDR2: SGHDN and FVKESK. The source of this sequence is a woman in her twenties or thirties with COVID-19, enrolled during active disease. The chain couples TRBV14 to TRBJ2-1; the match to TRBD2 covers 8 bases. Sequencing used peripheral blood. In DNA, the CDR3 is TGTGCCAGCAGCCCCACGGGAGGGAACAATGAGCAGTTCTTC. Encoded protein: CASSPTGGNNEQFF. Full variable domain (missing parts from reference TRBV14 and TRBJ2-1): EAGVTQFPSHSVIEKGQTVTLRCDPISGHDNLYWYRRVMGKEIKFLLHFVKESKQDESGMPNNRFLAERTGGTYSTLKVQPAELEDSGVYFCASSPTGGNNEQFFGPGTRLTVL.